Listed below are T cell receptor beta chains from one sample, sequenced in a study of PD-1 blockade in classical Hodgkin lymphoma. Method: immunoSEQ multiplex PCR; TCRdb's copy keeps in-frame clones and lacks some. The sample has some 95,000 clones, 90% seen once. The source material was peripheral blood mononuclear cells (PBMCs), sampled before the fourth cycle of nivolumab. The receptors were gathered from a human donor with classical Hodgkin lymphoma. CDR3s include the opening cysteine and the closing phenylalanine or tryptophan.

J: TRBJ1-1
V: TRBV19
CDR3: CASSIDSTGFTEAFF

J: TRBJ2-1
V: TRBV5-1
CDR3: CASSLQLGRDEQFF

J: TRBJ1-4
V: TRBV4-2
CDR3: CASSQDSGTEKLFF

J: TRBJ1-2
V: TRBV29-1
CDR3: CSVEVGGLDGYTF

J: TRBJ2-5
V: TRBV7-2
CDR3: CASSLRAGEGETQYF

J: TRBJ2-7
V: TRBV29-1
CDR3: CSAVDDGSSYEQYF

J: TRBJ2-7
V: TRBV7-2
CDR3: CASSPWTSGEGEQYF

J: TRBJ1-1
V: TRBV5-6
CDR3: CASSQTGLTEAFF

J: TRBJ2-1
V: TRBV4-3
CDR3: CASSQDGTGASNEQFF

J: TRBJ2-3
V: TRBV10-3
CDR3: CAISEPPTGADTQYF

J: TRBJ1-1
V: TRBV30
CDR3: CAWSMMTGSHGAFF

J: TRBJ2-3
V: TRBV7-2
CDR3: CASRKLLAGTDTQYF

J: TRBJ1-5
V: TRBV6-5
CDR3: CASSYSFSDQPQHF

J: TRBJ2-7
V: TRBV7-3
CDR3: CASSLFAGENYEQYF